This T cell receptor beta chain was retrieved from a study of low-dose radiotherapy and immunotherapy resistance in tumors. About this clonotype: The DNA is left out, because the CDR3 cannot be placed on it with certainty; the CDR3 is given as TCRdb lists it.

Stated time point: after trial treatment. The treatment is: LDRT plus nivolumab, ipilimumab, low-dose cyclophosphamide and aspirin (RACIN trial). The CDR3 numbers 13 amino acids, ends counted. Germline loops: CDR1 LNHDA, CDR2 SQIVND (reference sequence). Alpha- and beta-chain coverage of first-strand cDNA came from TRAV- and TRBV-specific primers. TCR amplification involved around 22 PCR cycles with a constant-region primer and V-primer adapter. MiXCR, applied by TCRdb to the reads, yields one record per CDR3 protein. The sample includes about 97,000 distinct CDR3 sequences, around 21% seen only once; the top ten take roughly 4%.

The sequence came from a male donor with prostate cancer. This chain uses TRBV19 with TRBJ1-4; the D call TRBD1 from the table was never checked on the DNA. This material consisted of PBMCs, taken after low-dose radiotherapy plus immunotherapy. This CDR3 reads CASTLGREKLFFF.